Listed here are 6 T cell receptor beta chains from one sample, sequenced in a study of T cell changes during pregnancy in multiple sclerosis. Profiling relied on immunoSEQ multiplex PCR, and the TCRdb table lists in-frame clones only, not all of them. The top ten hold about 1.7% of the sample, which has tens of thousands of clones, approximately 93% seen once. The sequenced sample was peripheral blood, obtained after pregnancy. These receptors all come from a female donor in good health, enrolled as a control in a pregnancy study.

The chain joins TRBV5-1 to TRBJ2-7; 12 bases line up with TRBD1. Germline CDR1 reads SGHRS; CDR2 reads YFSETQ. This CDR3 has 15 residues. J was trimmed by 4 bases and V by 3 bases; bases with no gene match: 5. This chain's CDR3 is CASSSGQGAHYEQYF. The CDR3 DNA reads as TGCGCCAGCAGCTCGGGACAGGGGGCGCATTACGAGCAGTACTTC. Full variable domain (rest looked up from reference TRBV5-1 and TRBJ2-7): KAGVTQTPRYLIKTRGQQVTLSCSPISGHRSVSWYQQTPGQGLQFLFEYFSETQRNKGNFPGRFSGRQFSNSRSEMNVSTLELGDSALYLCASSSGQGAHYEQYFGPGTRLTVT.

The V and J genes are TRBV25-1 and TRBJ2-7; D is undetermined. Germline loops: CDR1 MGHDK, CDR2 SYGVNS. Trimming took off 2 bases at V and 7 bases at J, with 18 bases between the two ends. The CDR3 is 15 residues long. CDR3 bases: TGTGCCAGCAGTGAAGTACACATCATGCCGGGTGAGCAGTACTTC. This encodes CASSEVHIMPGEQYF.

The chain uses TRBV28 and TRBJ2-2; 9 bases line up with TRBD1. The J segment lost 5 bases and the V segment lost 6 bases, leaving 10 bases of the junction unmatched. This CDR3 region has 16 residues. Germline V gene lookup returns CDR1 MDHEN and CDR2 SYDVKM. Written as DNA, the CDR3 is TGTGCCAGCAGGCCCCCGGGACAGGGACGTACCGGGGAGCTGTTTTTT. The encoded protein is CASRPPGQGRTGELFF.

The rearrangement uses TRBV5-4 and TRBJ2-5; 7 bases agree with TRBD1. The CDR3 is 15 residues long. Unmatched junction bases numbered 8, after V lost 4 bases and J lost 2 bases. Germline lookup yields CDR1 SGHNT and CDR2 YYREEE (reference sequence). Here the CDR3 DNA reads TGTGCCAGCAGCCGGGATGGGACAGTTCAAGAGACCCAGTACTTC. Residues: CASSRDGTVQETQYF.

The CDR3 loop is CASNSQGTIYNEQFF. In DNA form, the CDR3 reads TGTGCCAGCAATTCTCAGGGGACAATCTACAATGAGCAGTTCTTC. This chain joins TRBV27 and TRBJ2-1; a possible D gene is TRBD1 (6 bases). The CDR3 has 15 amino acids. V was pared by 7 bases and J by 3 bases, with 16 bases between. CDR1 MNHEY and CDR2 SMNVEV come from the germline V gene (reference sequence).

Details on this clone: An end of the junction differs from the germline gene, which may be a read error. CDR3 region: CASSLLAVLSYGQYF. The CDR3 coding sequence is TGTGCCAGCAGTTTGCTAGCGGTACTCTCCTACGGGCAGTACTTC. The V and J genes are TRBV28 and TRBJ2-7, with TRBD2 identical over 7 bases. The CDR3 is 15 amino acids. Germline V gives CDR1 MDHEN, CDR2 SYDVKM.